This TCR beta chain was retrieved from a study of shared clonotypes between healthy human individuals (dated by TCRdb to the early 2020s). Turning to the overall study: The cohort comprised a couple of women and three men aged 18 to 49 years. Per donor, leukapheresis produced somewhere between about 0.8 and 9 billion PBMCs. To estimate repertoire size and how much clonotype sharing occurs between individuals, the study deeply sequenced the blood TCR repertoires of about five healthy adults. To increase sequencing depth and limit assay-specific biases, different laboratories used diverse techniques to prepare libraries and sequence TCR repertoires. For each donor, CD4 naive and CD4 memory were each run on three plates, CD8 naive on two plates, and CD8 memory on one plate. Results the study describes overall, beyond this receptor: Larger estimated clonotype richness was generally found for naive subsets than for memory subsets. Sampling was restricted to blood, and TCR repertoires in tissue are likely to differ from TCR repertoires in blood. Sharing across several donors was observed for approximately 5% of naive CD4, 3% to 3.5% of naive CD8, over 2% of memory CD4, and less than 0.45% of memory CD8 clonotypes. The small number of donors limited the genetic and exposure-history diversity represented. Higher generation probabilities were observed for clonotypes shared by all four sorted-subset donors than for non-shared clonotypes. Incomplete sequencing was indicated by rarefaction of sorted-subset datasets, despite the large sequencing depth. Based on pairwise subsampling, the degree of clonotype sharing among donors was expected to be affected by sequencing depth.

TCR CDR3 regions were amplified from genomic DNA by multiplex PCR using the deep immunoSEQ assay. Extracted genomic DNA from each cell subset was distributed evenly across all wells of several immunoSEQ 96-well plates, and each plate was treated as a replicate. For sorted subsets, each replicate PCR was loaded with approximately 190 ng genomic DNA, equivalent to 25,000 to 35,000 T cell genomes. Purified libraries were measured with a Qubit 3.0 fluorometer, size-checked on a Bioanalyzer 2100, and measured again with the KAPA Library Quantification kit. Every immunoSEQ 96-well plate was sequenced on a dedicated single-read 150-cycle Illumina NextSeq 550 flow cell. The paper's processing steps were these. Because the immunoSEQ output held only junctional sequences and lacked quality scores, the filtering could not match the filtering applied to full-length reads. Sequences were annotated with PyIR, a Python wrapper for IgBLAST v1.9, using IMGT germline references to assign V/J genes and CDR3. Any read was removed if the V/J assignment was weak (E-value above 1e-6), the CDR3 was missing, or the read contained stop codons, out-of-frame junctions, or ambiguous translated residues. V3J clonotypes were defined by identical inferred V gene, J gene, and CDR3 amino acid sequence. Percentage overlap between repertoires was calculated by dividing the number of shared unique clonotypes by the size of the smaller repertoire. Three approaches were used to assess repertoire richness: RTK rarefaction, the Chao1 estimator, and Recon v2.1 estimates of unobserved clonotypes. Generation probabilities were computed with OLGA for all TCRbeta clonotypes obtained by the gDNA method from a few donors. Drawn from immuneACCESS, this table holds only the in-frame rearrangements with V and J called that TCRdb kept. Clones are partly lost; checked studies trace under half to an unresolved V gene and leave the rest unexplained. The DNA gave D and trimming, while V, J and clone size come from that table. This sample lists roughly 1,800,000 clones; approximately 94% were detected once. Around 1.2% of the sample is in the top ten clones.

This clone was detected once. This clone's antigen is unknown. The input lacks base qualities; no much larger clone sits a single base away. For the CD8 naive samples, CD45RO-negative cells were positively selected for CCR7, yielding a CD45RA+CCR7+ population from which TemRA cells were excluded. Donors were healthy HIV-negative adults with no recently reported acute infections or vaccinations. Every donor was a Caucasian adult residing in Nashville, Tennessee, USA. Blood was collected by leukapheresis, and PBMCs were isolated by Ficoll-Histopaque density gradient centrifugation and then cryopreserved in liquid nitrogen vapor phase. Analytical flow cytometry was used to check the purity and quantity of each magnetically sorted T cell population. Genomic DNA was isolated from every sorted fraction and measured by UV absorbance on a Nanodrop 2000c. Per the germline V gene (reference sequence), GTSNPN is the CDR1 and SVGIG is the CDR2. Trimming costs V 0 bases and J 7 bases, and their ends lie 10 bases apart. From the cysteine through the phenylalanine, the CDR3 covers 12 amino acids. The CDR3 DNA has 36 bases and is translated from base 1.

Source material: naive CD8+ T cells sorted from blood. Per the publication, the cell subset or site label means: CD45RA+CCR7+. The receptor comes from a man between 18 and 35 years old in good health. The chain was built from TRBV30 and TRBJ2-7; no confident D gene assignment can be made. Here is the DNA: TGTGCCTGGAGTGTACAACATGTAGAGCAGTACTTC. Its translation is CAWSVQHVEQYF.